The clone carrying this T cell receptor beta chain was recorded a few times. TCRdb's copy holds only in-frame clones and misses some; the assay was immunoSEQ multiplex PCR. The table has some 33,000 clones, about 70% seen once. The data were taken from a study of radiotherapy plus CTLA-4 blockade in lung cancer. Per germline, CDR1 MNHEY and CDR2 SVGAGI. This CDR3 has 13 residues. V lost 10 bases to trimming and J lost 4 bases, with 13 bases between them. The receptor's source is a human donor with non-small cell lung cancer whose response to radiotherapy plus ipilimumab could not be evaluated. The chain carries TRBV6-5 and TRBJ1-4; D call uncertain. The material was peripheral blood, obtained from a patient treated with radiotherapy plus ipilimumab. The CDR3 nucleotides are TGTGCCACCGCCGGAGGGCTTAATGAAAAACTGTTTTTT. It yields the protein CATAGGLNEKLFF.